This record concerns one T cell receptor beta chain sequence. The antigen it binds to is not known. No base quality values were provided; no much bigger clone lies one nucleotide off. The data stem from a study of beta chain features in type 1 diabetes (dated by TCRdb to about 2018). About the investigation overall: Mean age, gender distribution, total cell number and subset yield were not different between patients and healthy donors. Across all samples, about 110 million sorted cells were examined, and cell number per subset correlated strongly with RNA yield. In the study, recently diagnosed type 1 diabetes patients and matched healthy donors were compared on the TCRB repertoires of their sorted circulating CD4+ T cell subsets. Regulatory and stem cell-like memory subsets were obtained from only 8 patients and roughly eight healthy donors, while naive and central memory subsets were obtained from all 30 or so donors.

Each donor gave one peripheral blood draw, roughly 120 mL on average, collected into heparinised tubes. A BD FACSAria II was used to sort naive, central memory, regulatory and stem cell-like memory CD4+ T cells with a panel that included CD45RO, CCR7, CD25, CD127, CD95 and CD27. Purity was above 95% for every sorted population. Right away, PBMCs were isolated by Lymphoprep density gradient centrifugation and were stained directly, with no culture step. So that batch effects would be minimized, each experiment stained and sorted samples in pairs, pairing one healthy donor with one patient. Its CDR3 holds 15 amino acids, cysteine through phenylalanine. The DNA shown is the 45-base CDR3, in frame from base 1. V and J are truncated by 7 bases and 6 bases respectively, leaving an intervening sequence of 18 bases. CDR1 and CDR2 are read off the germline V gene (reference sequence) as MNHEY and SMNVEV. The study at large found these results: Sequencing cDNA rather than genomic DNA could over-represent highly expressing activated cells, although activation and CD3 levels did not differ between groups. PCR might favor shorter templates, but patient and control samples were amplified and corrected together, so any skew would affect both groups equally. Only small numbers of individuals were included in the HLA sub-analyses, which left unresolved whether HLA type had any influence on TCRB rearrangement. A moderate but significant shortening of TCRB CDR3 length was observed in type 1 diabetes patients in all four CD4+ subsets. At VDJ recombination sites, patients with type 1 diabetes made fewer insertions and deleted more nucleotides, a pattern implying thymic rearrangement abnormalities. Naive, central memory and regulatory TCRB repertoires appeared more similar among patients than among healthy donors.

All of the isolated RNA was reverse transcribed with the High Capacity cDNA Reverse Transcription Kit, so expressed TCRB transcripts were sequenced. Deep immunoSEQ sequencing was performed on naive, central memory and regulatory T cell samples, with an average of about 3.57 million total reads per sample. Sorted cells were lysed in RLT buffer and RNA was extracted with DNase-treated RNeasy Micro or Mini kits, depending on cell number. Each cell subset was processed separately to prevent cross-contamination, with patient and healthy donor samples processed together. The immunoSEQ multiplex PCR was used to amplify TCRB sequences from cDNA, generating 87-bp fragments that spanned the CDR3 region. Sequencing of the amplicons was performed on the Illumina HiSeq platform. Per the authors' processing: PCR bias was computationally corrected using synthetic template baselines, reads within Hamming distance 2 were collapsed, and singletons that could not be merged were discarded. Reads were aligned against IMGT so that V, D and J genes, CDR3 length and insertions or deletions at six rearrangement sites could be assigned. Clonotype counts were normalized to sorted cell number within each subset before computing true diversity and Gini coefficients with the tcR R package. Repertoire sharing was quantified using the overlap coefficient calculated on TCRB nucleotide sequences. The clones in this table, taken by TCRdb from immuneACCESS, are in-frame only. Not every clone is retained; where verified, under half of the shortfall comes from an unresolved V gene, and the cause of the rest is unknown. V and J calls and clone size are given by that table; D and trimming were obtained from the DNA. For this sample the table gives around 170,000 clones, of which around 9% were detected only once. The biggest ten clones account for about 0.7% of the sample.

The specimen was central memory CD4+ T cells from blood. The chain employs TRBV27 and TRBJ2-2; possibly the D gene is TRBD2, per 5 matching bases. The sequence came from a woman between 25 and 40 years old with type 1 diabetes. The CDR3 region reads CASTDGLGGAGELFF. The DNA sequence is given as TGTGCCAGCACAGATGGACTGGGCGGAGCCGGGGAGCTGTTTTTT.